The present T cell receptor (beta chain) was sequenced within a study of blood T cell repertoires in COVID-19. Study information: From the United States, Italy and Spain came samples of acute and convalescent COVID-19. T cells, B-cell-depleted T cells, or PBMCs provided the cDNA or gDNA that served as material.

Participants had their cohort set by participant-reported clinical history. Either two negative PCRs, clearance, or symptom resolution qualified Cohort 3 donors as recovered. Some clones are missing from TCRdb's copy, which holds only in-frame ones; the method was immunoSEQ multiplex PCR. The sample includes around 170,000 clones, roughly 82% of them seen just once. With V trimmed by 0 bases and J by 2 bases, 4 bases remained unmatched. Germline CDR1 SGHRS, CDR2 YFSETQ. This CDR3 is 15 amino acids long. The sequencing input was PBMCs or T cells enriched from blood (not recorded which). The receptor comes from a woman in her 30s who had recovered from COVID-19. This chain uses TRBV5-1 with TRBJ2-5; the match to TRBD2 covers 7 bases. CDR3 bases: TGCGCCAGCAGCTTGGACGGGGAGGGTCAAGAGACCCAGTACTTC. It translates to CASSLDGEGQETQYF.